Each of the 28 T cell receptor beta chains below was sequenced from the same sample in a study of shared clonotypes between healthy human individuals. Only in-frame clones appear in the TCRdb table, and some are missing; sequencing was by immunoSEQ multiplex PCR. In the table there are 400,000 to 550,000 clones, 79% of which are singletons. Sequencing was performed on PBMCs. The source is a middle-aged woman in good health. Some clones in this sample may be carry-over from other donors' samples.

The chain employs TRBV27 and TRBJ1-5, with 7 bases lining up with TRBD1. The length of the CDR3 is 17 residues. Germline V gene data show CDR1 as MNHEY and CDR2 as SMNVEV (reference sequence). With V trimmed by 5 bases and J by 0 bases, 10 bases remained unmatched. The CDR3 here is CASSPQKDRVSNQPQHF. The CDR3 DNA sequence: TGTGCCAGCAGTCCACAAAAAGACAGGGTTAGCAATCAGCCCCAGCATTTT.

With respect to this clone: The sample holds other DNA sequences that translate to the same CDR3. The CDR3 protein is CASSGGVLNYGYTF. CDR3 DNA sequence: TGTGCCAGCAGTGGGGGGGTTCTAAACTATGGCTACACCTTC. The chain has TRBV6-1 and TRBJ1-2, with a weak D call TRBD1 (5 bases). V shed 4 bases and J shed 2 bases, with 11 bases lying between them. CDR3 size: 14 residues. CDR1 is MNHNS and CDR2 is SASEGT in the germline V gene.

This chain joins TRBV5-1 and TRBJ2-1, with 9 bases that match TRBD1. Germline assignment: CDR1 SGHRS and CDR2 YFSETQ. Trimming took 4 bases from V and 5 from J; bases not matched to a gene: 10. CDR3 length: 16 amino acids. Here the CDR3 reads CASSPPTGTGNNEQFF. CDR3 coding DNA: TGCGCCAGCAGCCCTCCAACCGGGACAGGGAACAATGAGCAGTTCTTC.

The V gene is TRBV19, the J gene TRBJ2-1; 14 positions agree with TRBD2. Per germline, CDR1 LNHDA and CDR2 SQIVND (reference sequence). This CDR3 comprises 17 residues. Trimming took 4 bases from V and 4 from J; bases not matched to a gene: 6. CDR3 protein: CASSTRTSGRFYNEQFF. The CDR3 DNA reads TGTGCCAGTAGTACCAGGACTAGCGGGAGGTTTTACAATGAGCAGTTCTTC.

The rearrangement uses TRBV5-4 and TRBJ2-5, with 7 bases fitting TRBD2. The J call may be incorrect, as the DNA end agrees better with TRBJ2-7. This CDR3 comprises 15 residues. Germline-derived CDR1 and CDR2 are SGHNT and YYREEE (reference sequence). The CDR3 is CASSQVLGLTYEQYF. The CDR3 bases are TGTGCCAGCAGTCAAGTCCTGGGACTAACCTACGAGCAGTACTTC.

The J gene is TRBJ2-1, the V gene TRBV4-2; 7 bases match TRBD1. This CDR3 region has 15 residues. Germline CDR1 is LGHNA and CDR2 is YNFKEQ. V trimming: 4 bases; J trimming: 2 bases; junction bases outside the gene matches: 5. The CDR3 sequence is CASSRDRVPYNEQFF. The CDR3 region has the DNA TGTGCCAGCAGCCGAGACAGGGTACCCTACAATGAGCAGTTCTTC.

The rearrangement joins TRBV28 to TRBJ1-5; 7 bases align to TRBD1. Germline CDR1 reads MDHEN; CDR2 reads SYDVKM. CDR3 length: 13 amino acids. V shed 6 bases and J 7 bases; nucleotides not matched to a gene: 6. This CDR3 reads CASSSGGWQPQHF. The CDR3 nucleotides are TGTGCCAGCAGCTCAGGGGGATGGCAGCCCCAGCATTTT.

This chain connects TRBV5-1 to TRBJ2-2; D is undetermined. Germline CDR1 reads SGHRS; CDR2 reads YFSETQ. This CDR3 is built from 16 residues. V lost 0 bases to trimming and J lost 2 bases, with 11 bases between them. CDR3 coding DNA: TGCGCCAGCAGCTTGGCCGTGGAACTAAACACCGGGGAGCTGTTTTTT. It is translated as CASSLAVELNTGELFF.

A word on this clone: A read error may produce the germline difference seen at one junction end. V gene TRBV28 combines with J gene TRBJ1-2, with D unresolved. In germline, CDR1 is MDHEN, CDR2 SYDVKM. This CDR3 spans 14 amino acids. The DNA for the CDR3 is TGTGCCAGCGGTTTATCAGAGTTCTCCGGGGGCTACACCTTC. Encoded protein: CASGLSEFSGGYTF.

The genes are TRBV5-5 and TRBJ2-2, with D unresolved. The germline gives CDR1 SGHKS, CDR2 YYEKEE (reference sequence). Trimming pared 4 bases from V and 3 bases from J, leaving 10 bases between. This CDR3 is built from 14 residues. In DNA, the CDR3 is TGTGCCAGCAGCCGATTTAAGGACACCGGGGAGCTGTTTTTT. This gives the protein CASSRFKDTGELFF. The entire variable domain, with the rest obtained from reference TRBV5-5 and TRBJ2-2, is as follows: DAGVTQSPTHLIKTRGQQVTLRCSPISGHKSVSWYQQVLGQGPQFIFQYYEKEERGRGNFPDRFSARQFPNYSSELNVNALLLGDSALYLCASSRFKDTGELFFGEGSRLTVL.

V usage is TRBV29-1 and J usage is TRBJ2-1; weak D call: TRBD2 (6 bases). This CDR3 region has 13 residues. CDR1 is SQVTM, CDR2 ANQGSEA, per germline. V was pared by 4 bases and J by 3 bases, with 10 bases between. The CDR3 region is CSVVGGNYNEQFF. The CDR3 DNA sequence: TGCAGCGTTGTCGGAGGGAACTACAATGAGCAGTTCTTC.

The chain uses TRBV4-1 and TRBJ2-1, with 13 bases that match TRBD2. Trimming cost V 3 bases and J 5 bases; bases outside gene matches: 13. Germline-derived CDR1 and CDR2 are MGHRA and YSYEKL. This CDR3 has 19 residues. The CDR3 DNA follows: TGCGCCAGCAGCCATCCTATCAGGACTAGCGGGAGACCACACAATGAGCAGTTCTTC. It yields the protein CASSHPIRTSGRPHNEQFF.

V is TRBV7-9 and J is TRBJ1-4, with 7 bases lining up with TRBD1. The V gene's germline CDR1 is SEHNR and CDR2 FQNEAQ (reference sequence). This CDR3 is 13 amino acids long. The J segment lost 7 bases and the V segment lost 9 bases, leaving 8 bases of the junction unmatched. CDR3 DNA sequence: TGTGCCAGTTGCAGGGGGATAGGTGAAAAACTGTTTTTT. Protein: CASCRGIGEKLFF.

The gene calls are TRBV21-1 and TRBJ2-7; the table assigns TRBD2, which was not confirmed against the DNA. TRBV21-1 is tagged as a pseudogene. CDR3 length: 16 amino acids. The CDR3 DNA follows: TGTGCCAGCAGCAAAGGAGAGGGAGGGGCCTCCTACGAGCAGTACTTC. As protein: CASSKGEGGASYEQYF.

This sequence joins TRBV4-3 and TRBJ1-3; D gene unclear. Germline loops: CDR1 LGHNA, CDR2 YSLEER. This CDR3 comprises 14 residues. The V and J ends lost 3 bases and 8 bases respectively, with 14 bases between them. The CDR3 sequence is CASSQETIGHTIYF. The CDR3 bases are TGCGCCAGCAGCCAGGAGACAATCGGGCACACCATATATTTT.

The rearrangement joins TRBV4-3 to TRBJ1-2; D ambiguous. Trimming removed 0 bases at V and 7 bases at J, with 9 bases between. CDR1 is LGHNA and CDR2 is YSLEER in the germline V gene. The CDR3 length is 13 residues. Here the CDR3 reads CASSQDKGFGYTF. The CDR3 nucleotides read TGCGCCAGCAGCCAAGATAAGGGTTTTGGCTACACCTTC.

The chain links TRBV2 to TRBJ2-2; 8 bases align to TRBD1. The ends lost 9 bases at V and 5 bases at J; junction bases unmatched: 11. Looked up from germline, CDR1 is SNHLY and CDR2 is FYNNEI. This CDR3 is built from 15 residues. CDR3 sequence reads: CARKAQGARTGELFF. CDR3 DNA: TGTGCCAGAAAAGCGCAGGGGGCAAGGACCGGGGAGCTGTTTTTT.

As concerns this clone: A read error is possible here, since a much larger clone lies one base away. The CDR3 region is CASSIGREENEKLSF. For the CDR3, the DNA is TGTGCCAGTAGTATCGGCAGGGAGGAAAATGAAAAACTGTCTTTT. This sequence joins TRBV19 and TRBJ1-4, with a tentative D call TRBD1 (5 bases). The germline CDR1 and CDR2 sequences are LNHDA and SQIVND (reference sequence). This CDR3 region has 15 residues. The whole variable domain, filled in from reference TRBV19 and TRBJ1-4, reads DGGITQSPKYLFRKEGQNVTLSCEQNLNHDAMYWYRQDPGQGLRLIYYSQIVNDFQKGDIAEGYSVSREKKESFPLTVTSAQKNPTAFYLCASSIGREENEKLSFGSGTQLSVL.

The V call is TRBV18, the J call TRBJ2-2, with TRBD1 as a possible D gene (6 bases). The CDR3 sequence is 15 residues long. The V and J ends lost 2 bases and 6 bases respectively, with 13 bases between them. The germline V gene encodes CDR1 KGHSH and CDR2 LQKENI. The CDR3 coding sequence is TGTGCCAGCTCACCAAGACAGGTCATCCCCGGGGAGCTGTTTTTT. Protein product: CASSPRQVIPGELFF.

This chain uses TRBV5-6 with TRBJ2-2; D may correspond to TRBD1 or TRBD2 (6 bases each). Germline values: CDR1 SGHDT, CDR2 YYEEEE. The CDR3 has 15 residues. Trimming took 4 bases from V and 6 from J, leaving 16 bases between them. The CDR3 DNA reads TGTGCCAGCAGCCGAGTGGGGGGCGCCCCCGGGGAGCTGTTTTTT. Its protein is CASSRVGGAPGELFF. Using reference TRBV5-6 and TRBJ2-2 for the parts outside the CDR3, the full variable domain is DAGVTQSPTHLIKTRGQQVTLRCSPKSGHDTVSWYQQALGQGPQFIFQYYEEEERQRGNFPDRFSGHQFPNYSSELNVNALLLGDSALYLCASSRVGGAPGELFFGEGSRLTVL.

V gene TRBV11-2 combines with J gene TRBJ2-5; 7 bases are a match to TRBD1. The CDR3 extends over 15 amino acids. Germline CDR1 SGHAT, CDR2 FQNNGV. Trimming cost V 5 bases and J 2 bases; bases outside gene matches: 8. The CDR3 is CASSPPGTEQETQYF. The CDR3 nucleotides read TGTGCCAGCAGCCCACCCGGGACAGAACAAGAGACCCAGTACTTC.

This chain uses TRBV7-9 with TRBJ1-2; TRBD1 matches at 8 bases. CDR3 length: 14 residues. J lost 8 bases, V lost 5 bases, and 10 bases had no gene match. Per germline, CDR1 SEHNR and CDR2 FQNEAQ (reference sequence). The CDR3 is CASSEPGQVWGYTF. CDR3 in DNA: TGTGCCAGCAGCGAACCGGGACAGGTCTGGGGCTACACCTTC.

The genes are TRBV28 and TRBJ2-7, with D possibly matching TRBD2 (7 bases). Germline CDR1 MDHEN, CDR2 SYDVKM. CDR3 length equals 11 residues. The V and J ends lost 10 bases and 6 bases respectively, with 13 bases between them. In DNA, the CDR3 is TGTGCCATTGGGGGAGGGGGCGAGCAGTACTTC. Residues: CAIGGGGEQYF.

The rearrangement uses TRBV7-2 and TRBJ2-7; TRBD1 matches at 8 bases. V lost 0 bases and J lost 7; bases outside the gene matches: 14. CDR3 size: 17 residues. Looked up from germline, CDR1 is SGHTA and CDR2 is FQGNSA. The CDR3 coding sequence is TGTGCCAGCAGCTTAGCCGCCCGGGTCCAGGGGGCGGGGGAGCAGTACTTC. Translation gives CASSLAARVQGAGEQYF.

The chain is built from TRBV6-5 and TRBJ1-1, with D unresolved. The length of the CDR3 is 13 residues. V shed 10 bases and J shed 1 base, with 13 bases lying between them. The germline V gene encodes CDR1 MNHEY and CDR2 SVGAGI. CDR3 residues: CATLYDGNTEAFF. CDR3 coding DNA: TGTGCCACACTTTACGACGGGAACACTGAAGCTTTCTTT.

The rearrangement joins TRBV7-9 to TRBJ1-1; D is uncertain. Looked up from germline, CDR1 is SEHNR and CDR2 is FQNEAQ (reference sequence). The CDR3 runs 13 residues. Trimming took 3 bases from V and 5 from J, leaving 10 bases between them. This chain's CDR3 is CASSFSEVTEAFF. The DNA of the CDR3 is TGTGCCAGCAGCTTCTCCGAGGTGACTGAAGCTTTCTTT.

The V and J genes are TRBV5-5 and TRBJ2-1; TRBD2 matches at 15 bases. Germline trimming cut 5 bases from V and 0 bases from J; bases unmatched to any gene: 9. From germline, CDR1 is SGHKS and CDR2 YYEKEE (reference sequence). The CDR3 length is 19 residues. The CDR3 loop is CASRGGLAGGRSSYNEQFF. CDR3 coding DNA: TGTGCCAGCAGGGGCGGACTAGCGGGAGGGCGGAGCTCCTACAATGAGCAGTTCTTC.

The chain recombines TRBV19 with TRBJ1-1; D remains ambiguous. Trimming took 3 bases from V and 4 from J, leaving 12 bases between them. The CDR3 is 14 amino acids. Germline V lookup: CDR1 LNHDA, CDR2 SQIVND (reference sequence). The DNA of the CDR3 is TGTGCCAGTAGTATCGGGGTTGTGGGCACTGAAGCTTTCTTT. Its protein is CASSIGVVGTEAFF.